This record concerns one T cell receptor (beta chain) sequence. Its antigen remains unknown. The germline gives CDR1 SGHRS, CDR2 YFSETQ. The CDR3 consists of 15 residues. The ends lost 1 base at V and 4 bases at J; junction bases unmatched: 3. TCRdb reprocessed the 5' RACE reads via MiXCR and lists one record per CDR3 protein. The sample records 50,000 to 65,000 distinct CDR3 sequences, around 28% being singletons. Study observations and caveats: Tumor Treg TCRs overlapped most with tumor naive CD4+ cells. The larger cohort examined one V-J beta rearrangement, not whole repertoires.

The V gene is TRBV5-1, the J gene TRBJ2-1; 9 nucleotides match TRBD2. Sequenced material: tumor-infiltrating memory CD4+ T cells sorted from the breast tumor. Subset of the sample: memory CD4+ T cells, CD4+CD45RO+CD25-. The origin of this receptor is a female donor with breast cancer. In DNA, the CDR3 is TGCGCCAGCAGCTTGTCTAGCGGGGAGTACAATGAGCAGTTCTTC. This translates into CASSLSSGEYNEQFF.